These 23 T cell receptor beta chains originate from one sample sequenced in a study of cytomegalovirus exposure and HLA in healthy donors. The method was immunoSEQ multiplex PCR; TCRdb's version includes in-frame clones alone and lacks a portion of them. The table shows 150,000 to 180,000 clones, with approximately 86% occurring only once. The sequenced sample was PBMCs. Receptors were obtained from a man aged 18 to 29 in good health and CMV-seropositive.

V gene TRBV7-9 combines with J gene TRBJ1-2, with D unclear. The V end was cut by 2 bases, the J end by 8 bases, with 21 bases between. Germline values: CDR1 SEHNR, CDR2 FQNEAQ (reference sequence). CDR3 size: 16 residues. In nucleotides, the CDR3 is TGTGCCAGCAGCTTACGTTCGGATTCGGGAAAAAGGGGCTACACCTTC. Translated, it gives CASSLRSDSGKRGYTF.

The CDR3 DNA reads TGTGCCAGCAGTTTGGCGGGGGAGGACACAGATACGCAGTATTTT. Its protein product is CASSLAGEDTDTQYF. The V and J genes are TRBV27 and TRBJ2-3, with 7 bases lining up with TRBD2. The CDR3 is 15 residues long. V shed 3 bases and J 2 bases; nucleotides not matched to a gene: 5. From germline, CDR1 is MNHEY and CDR2 SMNVEV (reference sequence).

The rearrangement uses TRBV7-2 and TRBJ1-4, with 7 bases aligning to TRBD1. The germline V gene has CDR1 SGHTA and CDR2 FQGNSA. V shed 4 bases, J shed 5 bases, and the junction held 7 bases outside the gene matches. The CDR3 loop spans 15 amino acids. This CDR3 is CASSSPGQINEKLFF. CDR3 bases: TGTGCCAGCAGCTCGCCGGGACAGATAAATGAAAAACTGTTTTTT.

This chain connects TRBV6-5 to TRBJ2-7, with 7 bases lining up with TRBD1. J gave up 2 bases and V 6 bases, and 10 bases lay outside the gene matches. The V gene's germline CDR1 is MNHEY and CDR2 SVGAGI. The length of the CDR3 is 15 residues. Here the CDR3 reads CASRGGQAPTYEQYF. The CDR3 coding sequence is TGTGCCAGCAGAGGCGGACAGGCCCCGACCTACGAGCAGTACTTC.

This sequence joins TRBV27 and TRBJ2-4; a weak D match, TRBD2 (6 bases). In germline, CDR1 is MNHEY, CDR2 SMNVEV (reference sequence). V lost 4 bases, J lost 0 bases, and 13 bases lay in between. The CDR3 runs 16 residues. CDR3 in DNA: TGTGCCAGCAGTTCCTCGGGACTCATAGCCAAAAACATTCAGTACTTC. Its protein product is CASSSSGLIAKNIQYF.

The chain combines TRBV13 with TRBJ2-3; D call uncertain. Germline assignment: CDR1 PRHDT and CDR2 FYEKMQ (reference sequence). V was trimmed by 4 bases and J by 4 bases, leaving 6 bases between them. The length of the CDR3 is 12 residues. CDR3 bases: TGTGCCAGCAGCTCCCCGGCAGATACGCAGTATTTT. It translates to CASSSPADTQYF.

The chain employs TRBV30 and TRBJ1-3; the match to TRBD1 covers 7 bases. Germline CDR1 is GTSNPN and CDR2 is SVGIG (reference sequence). After removal of 4 bases from V and 4 bases from J, the junction contained 7 bases not matched to a gene. The CDR3 covers 14 residues. For the CDR3, the DNA is TGTGCCTGGATGAAGGGGGCGCGGGGAAACACCATATATTTT. The encoded protein is CAWMKGARGNTIYF. The full variable domain, in which reference TRBV30 and TRBJ1-3 provide the parts outside the CDR3, is SQTIHQWPATLVQPVGSPLSLECTVEGTSNPNLYWYRQAAGRGLQLLFYSVGIGQISSEVPQNLSASRPQDRQFILSSKKLLLSDSGFYLCAWMKGARGNTIYFGEGSWLTVV.

Only a few counts were recorded for this clone. The rearrangement joins TRBV10-1 to TRBJ2-7; D is perhaps TRBD1 (5 bases). The V gene's germline CDR1 is WNHNN and CDR2 SYGVQD (reference sequence). V was pared by 7 bases and J by 4 bases, with 23 bases between. CDR3 length equals 16 residues. The CDR3 sequence is CASILHPDTDLYEQYF. The CDR3 DNA follows: TGCGCCAGCATCCTTCATCCGGACACGGATTTGTACGAGCAGTACTTC.

Turning to this clone: The junction shows a germline mismatch at one end, possibly a read error. The gene calls are TRBV11-2 and TRBJ2-7; D possibly corresponds to TRBD2 (6 bases). The V gene's germline CDR1 is SGHAT and CDR2 FQNNGV. The CDR3 has 15 amino acids. CDR3: CASSPLTRTDYGQYF. The CDR3 nucleotides are TGTGCCAGCAGCCCACTTACGCGGACGGACTACGGGCAGTACTTC.

CDR3 coding DNA: TGTGCCAGCTCACCACCGTCTAACACCGGGGAGCTGTTTTTT. It is translated as CASSPPSNTGELFF. The chain is built from TRBV18 and TRBJ2-2, with no clear D. Trimming left V 0 bases short and J 2 bases short, with 4 bases between. The germline V gene encodes CDR1 KGHSH and CDR2 LQKENI. The CDR3 consists of 14 residues.

V gene TRBV27 combines with J gene TRBJ2-5; D perhaps matches TRBD1 (5 bases). This CDR3 contains 14 residues. Germline values: CDR1 MNHEY, CDR2 SMNVEV (reference sequence). V was pared by 4 bases and J by 4 bases, with 13 bases between. The CDR3 protein is CASSWQGKGETQYF. DNA of the CDR3: TGTGCCAGCAGTTGGCAGGGAAAAGGAGAGACCCAGTACTTC.

This chain links TRBV27 with TRBJ2-3; 8 bases fit TRBD1. Trimming cost V 5 bases and J 3 bases; bases outside gene matches: 4. Per the germline V gene, CDR1 is MNHEY and CDR2 is SMNVEV (reference sequence). This CDR3 has 14 residues. The CDR3, as DNA: TGTGCCAGCAGTCCCCGGACAGGGACAGATACGCAGTATTTT. Encoded protein: CASSPRTGTDTQYF.

V is TRBV11-1 and J is TRBJ2-1, with 8 bases identical to TRBD2. Germline CDR1 is SGHAT and CDR2 is FQDESV (reference sequence). The trim removed 5 bases at V and 2 bases at J, leaving 5 bases unmatched. This CDR3 comprises 15 residues. CDR3 loop: CASSPREEAYNEQFF. CDR3 DNA sequence: TGTGCCAGCAGCCCGCGGGAGGAGGCCTACAATGAGCAGTTCTTC.

The V gene is TRBV7-9, the J gene TRBJ1-6, with a tentative D call TRBD1 (5 bases). Germline loops: CDR1 SEHNR, CDR2 FQNEAQ (reference sequence). The V end was cut by 5 bases, the J end by 5 bases, with 16 bases between. This CDR3 region has 16 residues. Here the CDR3 reads CASSPEWGGNNSPLHF. As DNA, the CDR3 is TGTGCCAGCAGCCCCGAATGGGGGGGAAATAATTCACCCCTCCACTTT.

The chain employs TRBV5-8 and TRBJ1-4; D remains ambiguous. The germline V gene has CDR1 SGHTS and CDR2 YDEGEE. V dropped 4 bases and J dropped 2 bases, with 18 bases sitting between them. The CDR3 has 17 amino acids. The CDR3 DNA follows: TGTGCCAGCAGCCCGGTTCGGGGAGCAACGACTAATGAAAAACTGTTTTTT. Translation gives CASSPVRGATTNEKLFF.

On this clone: Just one base apart from a much larger clone, this may be a read error. Additional DNA sequences in this sample encode the identical CDR3. The chain uses TRBV7-2 and TRBJ2-7; a possible D gene is TRBD1 (6 bases). The CDR3 runs to 13 residues. V was shortened by 3 bases and J by 0 bases, with 6 bases between the two germline ends. Germline values: CDR1 SGHTA, CDR2 FQGNSA. The CDR3 DNA sequence: TGTGCCAGCAGCTTGGACAGCTCCTACGAGCAGTACTTC. Its protein is CASSLDSSYEQYF.

The rearrangement joins TRBV7-8 to TRBJ2-1; TRBD2 aligns across 9 bases. With V trimmed by 4 bases and J by 8 bases, 15 bases remained unmatched. The CDR3 extends over 17 amino acids. Germline-derived CDR1 and CDR2 are SGHVS and FQNEAQ. Here the CDR3 DNA reads TGTGCCAGCAGCTCCGCTGGTAGCGGGAGAGGTCGGCATGAGCAGTTCTTC. Residues: CASSSAGSGRGRHEQFF.

The rearrangement links TRBV30 to TRBJ2-1; D may be TRBD2 (6 bases). Germline loops: CDR1 GTSNPN, CDR2 SVGIG (reference sequence). Trimming removed 3 bases from V and 0 bases from J, with 9 bases in between. The CDR3 consists of 14 residues. The chain's CDR3 is CAWSWGVSYNEQFF. The DNA for the CDR3 is TGTGCCTGGAGCTGGGGGGTCTCCTACAATGAGCAGTTCTTC.

V gene TRBV7-3 combines with J gene TRBJ2-3; 11 nucleotides line up with TRBD2. V lost 5 bases to trimming and J lost 2 bases; unmatched junction nucleotides: 3. The CDR3 runs to 15 residues. CDR1 SGHTA and CDR2 FQGTGA come from the germline V gene. The CDR3 spells CASSRTSGPTDTQYF. The DNA of the CDR3 is TGTGCCAGCAGCCGGACTAGCGGGCCCACAGATACGCAGTATTTT.

This clone was seen a few times. The chain is built from TRBV4-2 and TRBJ2-3; TRBD2 matches 10 bases. From germline, CDR1 is LGHNA and CDR2 YNFKEQ. This CDR3 region has 16 residues. After removal of 2 bases from V and 5 bases from J, the junction contained 7 bases not matched to a gene. The CDR3, as DNA: TGTGCCAGCAGCCAAAGTTTAGCGGGAGGACAAGATACGCAGTATTTT. Amino acid sequence: CASSQSLAGGQDTQYF.

The chain employs TRBV6-5 and TRBJ1-1; D is uncertain. The V end lost 0 bases, the J end lost 0 bases, and 8 bases lay between the germline ends. From germline, CDR1 is MNHEY and CDR2 SVGAGI. This CDR3 is 15 amino acids long. CDR3 in DNA: TGTGCCAGCAGTTACTCGAGACTCATGAACACTGAAGCTTTCTTT. Protein: CASSYSRLMNTEAFF.

This clone was picked up a small number of times. CDR3 in amino acids: CASSPQGNTEAFF. The CDR3 nucleotides read TGTGCCAGCAGCCCACAGGGGAACACTGAAGCTTTCTTT. The chain has TRBV7-3 and TRBJ1-1, with D perhaps TRBD1 (6 bases). CDR3 length: 13 residues. Germline lookup yields CDR1 SGHTA and CDR2 FQGTGA. V lost 5 bases, J lost 1 base, and 8 bases lay in between.

J is TRBJ2-7 and V is TRBV7-8; the match to TRBD1 covers 10 bases. CDR1 is SGHVS and CDR2 is FQNEAQ in the germline V gene. V gave up 5 bases and J gave up 5 bases; unmatched junction bases: 9. This CDR3 has 15 amino acids. The CDR3 reads CASSLRQGAFNEQYF. CDR3 sequence (DNA): TGTGCCAGCAGCCTCCGACAGGGGGCATTTAACGAGCAGTACTTC.